The present TCR beta chain was sequenced within a study of blood T cell repertoires in COVID-19 (dated by TCRdb to 2020 to 2022). Regarding the complete study: The collaborator samples originated in the United States, Italy and Spain and spanned the acute and convalescent phases of COVID-19. The material from the prospective study consisted of cDNA or gDNA derived from T cells, B-cell-depleted T cells, or PBMCs. Deeply sampled blood TCRbeta repertoires from subjects exposed to, actively infected with, or recovered from COVID-19 were included in the dataset. A freely available public database, intended as a resource for researchers studying the immune response to SARS-CoV-2, is where the repertoires were released. Samples came from the ongoing ImmuneRACE study (first 160 participants) plus 1,254 subjects from 6 global collaborators. The sample metadata nearly always contained a de-identified subject ID, COVID-19 status, age in years and sex. HLA class I and class II types, where available, came from metadata supplied by the sample provider rather than from assay-based typing. Summary of the overall study and its limitations: How much clinical and demographic metadata was included differed by source and by participant, and the metadata was provided uncurated.

Reading the germline V gene gives CDR1 WSHSY and CDR2 SAAADI. Its CDR3 holds 13 amino acids, cysteine through phenylalanine. Of all the DNA, just the CDR3 is kept, 39 bases in frame from base 1. The junction shows trimming of 6 bases on V and 8 bases on J, plus 16 bases between the germline ends. TCRbeta CDR3 regions were amplified from genomic DNA by means of the immunoSEQ Assay, a bias-controlled multiplex PCR. The authors' analysis ran thus. The number of nucleated cells in each sample was estimated by amplification of reference gene primers within the assay. To quantify the absolute abundance of each unique TCRbeta CDR3 rearrangement, sequence reads were collapsed and filtered. Productive Simpson clonality was computed per sample as the square root of Simpson's diversity index over productive rearrangements. The clones in this table, taken by TCRdb from immuneACCESS, are in-frame only. Not every clone is retained; where verified, under half of the shortfall comes from an unresolved V gene, and the cause of the rest is unknown. The V and J calls and clone size come from that table; D and trimming were worked out from the DNA. The sample table holds 190,000 or so clones, of which roughly 80% were seen once. The ten largest clonotypes hold around 7.5% of the sample.

Concerning this clone itself: Its cognate antigen has yet to be identified. Within one base of it there is no much larger clone, and no base qualities were kept.

Participants in the prospective study were aged about 18 to 95 years, lived in about two dozen United States geographic areas, and enrolled through a virtual design. To assign participants to cohorts, the prospective study relied on clinical history that participants themselves reported in a screening survey and a study questionnaire. Recovered participants in ImmuneRACE Cohort 3 were defined as having two consecutive negative NP/OP PCR tests, clearance from a healthcare professional, or resolution of symptoms. In the prospective study, whole blood, serum and a nasopharyngeal or oropharyngeal swab were collected from each participant by mobile phlebotomists. Over a roughly 2-month period, participants in the prospective study had the option of providing additional blood draws and questionnaires. Before DNA extraction, prospective study blood samples were shipped either frozen or at room temperature.

Recombination connected TRBV10-2 to TRBJ1-2, with the identity of the D gene unclear. The sample taken for sequencing was PBMCs or T cells enriched from blood (not recorded which). The clonotype was recovered from a man aged 35-49 years who had recovered from COVID-19. The CDR3 protein: CASSRTDRRGYTF. The DNA is TGCGCCAGCAGCAGGACCGACCGGAGGGGCTACACCTTC.